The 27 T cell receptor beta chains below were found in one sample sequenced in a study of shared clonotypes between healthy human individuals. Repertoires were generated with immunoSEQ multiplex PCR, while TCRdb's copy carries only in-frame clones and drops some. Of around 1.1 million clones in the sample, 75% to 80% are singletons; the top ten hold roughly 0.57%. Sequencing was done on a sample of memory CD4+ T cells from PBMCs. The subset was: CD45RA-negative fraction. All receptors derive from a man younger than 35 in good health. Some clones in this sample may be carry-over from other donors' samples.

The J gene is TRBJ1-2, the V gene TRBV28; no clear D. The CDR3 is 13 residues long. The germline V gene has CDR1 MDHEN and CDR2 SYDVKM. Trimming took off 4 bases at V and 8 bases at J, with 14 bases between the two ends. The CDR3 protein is CASSSPGPGGYTF. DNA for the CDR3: TGTGCCAGCAGTTCCCCAGGCCCGGGGGGCTACACCTTC.

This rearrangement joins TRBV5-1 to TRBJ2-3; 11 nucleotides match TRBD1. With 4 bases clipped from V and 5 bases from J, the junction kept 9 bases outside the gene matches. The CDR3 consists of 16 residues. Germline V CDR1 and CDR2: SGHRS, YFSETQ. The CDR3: CASSATGTGGLDTQYF. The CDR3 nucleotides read TGCGCCAGCAGCGCTACCGGGACAGGGGGTTTAGATACGCAGTATTTT. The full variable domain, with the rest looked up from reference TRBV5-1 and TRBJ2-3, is KAGVTQTPRYLIKTRGQQVTLSCSPISGHRSVSWYQQTPGQGLQFLFEYFSETQRNKGNFPGRFSGRQFSNSRSEMNVSTLELGDSALYLCASSATGTGGLDTQYFGPGTRLTVL.

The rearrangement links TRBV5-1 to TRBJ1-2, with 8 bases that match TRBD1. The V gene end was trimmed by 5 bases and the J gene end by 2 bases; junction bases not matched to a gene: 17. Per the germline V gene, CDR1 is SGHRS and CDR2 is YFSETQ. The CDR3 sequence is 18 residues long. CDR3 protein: CASRSAPGQVSENYGYTF. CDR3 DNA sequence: TGCGCCAGCAGAAGTGCCCCGGGACAGGTCTCTGAAAACTATGGCTACACCTTC.

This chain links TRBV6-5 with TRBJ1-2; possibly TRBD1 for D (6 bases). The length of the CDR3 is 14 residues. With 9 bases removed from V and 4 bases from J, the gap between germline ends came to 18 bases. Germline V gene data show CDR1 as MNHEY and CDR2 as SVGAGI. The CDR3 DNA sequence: TGTGCCAGTTCCCAAAGGGGGGCGCGCTATGGCTACACCTTC. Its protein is CASSQRGARYGYTF.

CDR3 sequence (DNA): TGCGCCAGCAGCCGACAGCCCTCCAATGAGCAGTTCTTC. Its translation is CASSRQPSNEQFF. This chain links TRBV5-1 with TRBJ2-1, with a weak D call TRBD1 (5 bases). The V end lost 4 bases, the J end lost 6 bases, and 11 bases lay between the germline ends. There are 13 residues in the CDR3. Germline CDR1 and CDR2: SGHRS and YFSETQ.

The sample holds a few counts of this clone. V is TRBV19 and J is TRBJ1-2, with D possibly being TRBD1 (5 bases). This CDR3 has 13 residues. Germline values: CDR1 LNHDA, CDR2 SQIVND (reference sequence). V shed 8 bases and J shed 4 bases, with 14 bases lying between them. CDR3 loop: CASQPSGTYGYTF. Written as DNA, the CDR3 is TGTGCCAGTCAGCCCTCCGGGACCTATGGCTACACCTTC.

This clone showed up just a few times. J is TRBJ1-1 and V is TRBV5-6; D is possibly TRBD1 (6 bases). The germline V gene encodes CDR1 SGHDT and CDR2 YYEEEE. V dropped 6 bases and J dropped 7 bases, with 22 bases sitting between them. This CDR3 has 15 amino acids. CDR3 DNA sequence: TGTGCCAGCACCCCTATAGGGGGGGCGCGTAATGAAGCTTTCTTT. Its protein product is CASTPIGGARNEAFF.

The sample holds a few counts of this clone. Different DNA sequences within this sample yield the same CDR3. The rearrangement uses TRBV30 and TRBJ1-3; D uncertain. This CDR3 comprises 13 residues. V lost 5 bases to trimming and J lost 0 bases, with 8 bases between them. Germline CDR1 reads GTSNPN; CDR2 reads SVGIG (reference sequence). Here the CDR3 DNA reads TGTGCCTGGTCCCAGAGCTCTGGAAACACCATATATTTT. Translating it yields CAWSQSSGNTIYF.

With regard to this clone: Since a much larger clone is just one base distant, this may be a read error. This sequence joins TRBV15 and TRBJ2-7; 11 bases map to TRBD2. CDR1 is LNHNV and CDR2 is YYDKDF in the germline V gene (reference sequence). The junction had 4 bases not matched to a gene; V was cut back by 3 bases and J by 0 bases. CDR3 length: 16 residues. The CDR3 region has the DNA TGTGCCACCAGCAGGGTCCTAGCGGGGGGCTCCTACGAGCAGTACTTC. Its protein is CATSRVLAGGSYEQYF. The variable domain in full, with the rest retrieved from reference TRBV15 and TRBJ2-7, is DAMVIQNPRYQVTQFGKPVTLSCSQTLNHNVMYWYQQKSSQAPKLLFHYYDKDFNNEADTPDNFQSRRPNTSFCFLDIRSPGLGDTAMYLCATSRVLAGGSYEQYFGPGTRLTVT.

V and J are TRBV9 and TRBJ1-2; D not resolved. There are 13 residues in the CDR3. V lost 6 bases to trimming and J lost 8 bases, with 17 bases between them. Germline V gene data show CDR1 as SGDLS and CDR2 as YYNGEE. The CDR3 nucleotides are TGTGCCAGCACCCGTGATTTGTTAGGAGGCTACACCTTC. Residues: CASTRDLLGGYTF.

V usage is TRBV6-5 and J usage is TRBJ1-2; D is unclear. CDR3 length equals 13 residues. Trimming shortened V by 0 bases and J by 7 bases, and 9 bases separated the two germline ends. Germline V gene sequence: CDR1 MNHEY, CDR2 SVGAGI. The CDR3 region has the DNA TGTGCCAGCAGTTACTCCTTGCGGGGTGGCTACACCTTC. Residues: CASSYSLRGGYTF.

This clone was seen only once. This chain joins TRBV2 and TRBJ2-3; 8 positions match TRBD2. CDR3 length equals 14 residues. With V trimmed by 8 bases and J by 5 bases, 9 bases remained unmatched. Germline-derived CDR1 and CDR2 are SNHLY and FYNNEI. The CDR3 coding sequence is TGTGCCAGCCTGAGCGGGGGAGCGGAAGATACGCAGTATTTT. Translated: CASLSGGAEDTQYF.

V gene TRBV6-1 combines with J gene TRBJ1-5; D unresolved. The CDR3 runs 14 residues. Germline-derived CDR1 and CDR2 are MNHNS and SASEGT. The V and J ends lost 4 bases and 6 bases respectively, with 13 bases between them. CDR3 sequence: CASSAFTSPQPQHF. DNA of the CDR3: TGTGCCAGCAGTGCTTTCACGTCCCCTCAGCCCCAGCATTTT.

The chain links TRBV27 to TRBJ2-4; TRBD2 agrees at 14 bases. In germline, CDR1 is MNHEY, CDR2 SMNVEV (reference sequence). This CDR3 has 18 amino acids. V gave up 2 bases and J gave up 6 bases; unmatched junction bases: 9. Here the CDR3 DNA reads TGTGCCAGCAGTTTAGTTGGGACTAGCGGGAGTCCCCGAAACATTCAGTACTTC. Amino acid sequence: CASSLVGTSGSPRNIQYF.

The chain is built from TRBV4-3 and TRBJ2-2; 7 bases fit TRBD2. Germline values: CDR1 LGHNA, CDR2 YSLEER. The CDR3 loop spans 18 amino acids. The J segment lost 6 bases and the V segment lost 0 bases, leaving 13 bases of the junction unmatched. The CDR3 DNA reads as TGCGCCAGCAGCCAAGAGGAGGTCCCACTAGCGTTGTCCGGGGAGCTGTTTTTT. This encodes CASSQEEVPLALSGELFF.

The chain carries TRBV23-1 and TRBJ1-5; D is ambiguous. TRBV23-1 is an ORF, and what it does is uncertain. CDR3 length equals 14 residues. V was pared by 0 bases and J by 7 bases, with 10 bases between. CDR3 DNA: TGCGCCAGCAGTCAATCGGGCGTTGCACAGCCCCAGCATTTT. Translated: CASSQSGVAQPQHF.

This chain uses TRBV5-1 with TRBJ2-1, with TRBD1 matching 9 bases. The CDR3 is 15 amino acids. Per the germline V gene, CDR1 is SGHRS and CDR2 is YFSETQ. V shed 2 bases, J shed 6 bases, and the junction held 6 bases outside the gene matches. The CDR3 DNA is TGCGCCAGCAGCTTACAGGGGGCGCTGGGCAATGAGCAGTTCTTC. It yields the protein CASSLQGALGNEQFF.

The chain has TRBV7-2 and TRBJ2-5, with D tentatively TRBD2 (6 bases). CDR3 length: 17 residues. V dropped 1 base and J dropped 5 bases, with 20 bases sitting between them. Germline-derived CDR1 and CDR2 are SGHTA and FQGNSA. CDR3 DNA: TGTGCCAGCAGCTTAGTCGTTAGCGGAGTCTGGGGGGAGACCCAGTACTTC. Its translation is CASSLVVSGVWGETQYF.

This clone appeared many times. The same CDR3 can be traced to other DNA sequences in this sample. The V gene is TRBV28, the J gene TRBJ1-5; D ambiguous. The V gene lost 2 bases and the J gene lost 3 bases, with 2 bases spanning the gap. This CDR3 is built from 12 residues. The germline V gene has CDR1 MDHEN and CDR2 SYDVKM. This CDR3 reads CASSLINQPQHF. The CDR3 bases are TGTGCCAGCAGTTTAATCAATCAGCCCCAGCATTTT.

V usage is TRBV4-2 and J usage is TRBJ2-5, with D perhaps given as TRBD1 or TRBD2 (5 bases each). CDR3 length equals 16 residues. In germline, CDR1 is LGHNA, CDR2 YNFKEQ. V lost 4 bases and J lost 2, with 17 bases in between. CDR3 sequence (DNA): TGTGCCAGCAGCCCTCACCGGGGACGGCAACAAGAGACCCAGTACTTC. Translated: CASSPHRGRQQETQYF.

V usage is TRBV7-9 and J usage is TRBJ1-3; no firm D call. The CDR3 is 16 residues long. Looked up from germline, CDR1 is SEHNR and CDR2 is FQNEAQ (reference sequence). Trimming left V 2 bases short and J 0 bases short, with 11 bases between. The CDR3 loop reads CASSLRTESSGNTIYF. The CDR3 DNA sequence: TGTGCCAGCAGCTTAAGAACGGAAAGCTCTGGAAACACCATATATTTT.

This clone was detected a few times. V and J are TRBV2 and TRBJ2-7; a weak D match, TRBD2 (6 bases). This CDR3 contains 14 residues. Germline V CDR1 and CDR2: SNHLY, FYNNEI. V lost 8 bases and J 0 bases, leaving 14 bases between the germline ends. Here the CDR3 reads CASLRDWASYEQYF. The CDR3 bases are TGTGCCAGCCTCCGGGACTGGGCCTCCTACGAGCAGTACTTC.

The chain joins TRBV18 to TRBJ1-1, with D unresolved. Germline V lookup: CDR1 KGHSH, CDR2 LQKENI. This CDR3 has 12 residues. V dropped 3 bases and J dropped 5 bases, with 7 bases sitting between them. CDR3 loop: CASSPERTEAFF. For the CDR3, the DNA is TGTGCCAGCTCACCTGAAAGGACTGAAGCTTTCTTT.

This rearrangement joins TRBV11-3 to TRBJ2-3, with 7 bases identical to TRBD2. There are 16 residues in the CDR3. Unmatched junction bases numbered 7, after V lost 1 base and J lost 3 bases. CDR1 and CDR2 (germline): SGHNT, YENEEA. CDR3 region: CASSLGTSALTDTQYF. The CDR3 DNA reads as TGTGCCAGCAGCTTAGGAACTAGCGCCCTTACAGATACGCAGTATTTT.

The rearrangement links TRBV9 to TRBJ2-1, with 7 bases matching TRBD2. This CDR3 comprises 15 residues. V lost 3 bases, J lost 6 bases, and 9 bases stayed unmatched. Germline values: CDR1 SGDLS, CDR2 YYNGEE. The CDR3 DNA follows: TGTGCCAGCAGCGAAACCGGGACTAAGGTCAATGAGCAGTTCTTC. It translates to CASSETGTKVNEQFF.

The CDR3 loop reads CAWSRGRHTDTQYF. CDR3 sequence (DNA): TGTGCCTGGAGTAGAGGGAGACACACAGATACGCAGTATTTT. The chain joins TRBV30 to TRBJ2-3; D may be TRBD2 (5 bases). The germline V and J ends were trimmed by 2 bases and 2 bases, with 11 bases remaining between them. This CDR3 comprises 14 residues. Per germline, CDR1 GTSNPN and CDR2 SVGIG (reference sequence).

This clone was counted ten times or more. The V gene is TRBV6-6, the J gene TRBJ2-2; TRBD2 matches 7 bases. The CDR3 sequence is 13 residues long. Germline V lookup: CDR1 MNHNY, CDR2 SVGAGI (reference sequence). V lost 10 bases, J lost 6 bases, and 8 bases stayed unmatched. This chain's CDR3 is CATFGRVAGELFF. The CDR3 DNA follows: TGTGCCACTTTTGGGAGGGTAGCCGGGGAGCTGTTTTTT.